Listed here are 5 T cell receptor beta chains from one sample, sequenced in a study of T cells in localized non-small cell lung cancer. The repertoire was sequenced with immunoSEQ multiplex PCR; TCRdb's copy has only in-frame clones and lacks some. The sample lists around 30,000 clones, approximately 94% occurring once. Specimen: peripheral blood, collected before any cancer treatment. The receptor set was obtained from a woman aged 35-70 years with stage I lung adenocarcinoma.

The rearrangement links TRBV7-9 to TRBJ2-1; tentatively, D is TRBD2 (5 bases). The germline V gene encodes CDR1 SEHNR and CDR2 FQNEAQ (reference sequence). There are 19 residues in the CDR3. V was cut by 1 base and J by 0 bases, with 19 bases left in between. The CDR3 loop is CASSLDPDFFFLSYNEQFF. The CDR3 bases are TGTGCCAGCAGCTTAGATCCGGACTTTTTTTTCCTCTCCTACAATGAGCAGTTCTTC.

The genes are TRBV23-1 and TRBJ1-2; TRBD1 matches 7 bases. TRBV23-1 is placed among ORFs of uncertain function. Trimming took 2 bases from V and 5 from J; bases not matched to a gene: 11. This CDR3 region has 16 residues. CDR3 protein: CASSQPKITGEYGYTF. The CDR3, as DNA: TGCGCCAGCAGTCAACCTAAAATAACAGGGGAATATGGCTACACCTTC.

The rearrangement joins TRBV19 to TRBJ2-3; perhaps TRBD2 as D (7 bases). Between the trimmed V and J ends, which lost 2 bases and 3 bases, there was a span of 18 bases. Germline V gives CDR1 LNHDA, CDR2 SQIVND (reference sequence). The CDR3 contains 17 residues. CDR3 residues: CASSISLGGRVTDTQYF. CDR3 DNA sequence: TGTGCCAGTAGTATATCATTGGGGGGGCGAGTGACAGATACGCAGTATTTT.

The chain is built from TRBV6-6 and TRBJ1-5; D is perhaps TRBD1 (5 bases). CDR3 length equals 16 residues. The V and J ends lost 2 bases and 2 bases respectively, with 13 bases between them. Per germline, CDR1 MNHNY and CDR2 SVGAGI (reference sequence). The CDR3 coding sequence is TGTGCCAGCAGTTACGCCAGGGCGAGGGGCAATCAGCCCCAGCATTTT. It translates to CASSYARARGNQPQHF.

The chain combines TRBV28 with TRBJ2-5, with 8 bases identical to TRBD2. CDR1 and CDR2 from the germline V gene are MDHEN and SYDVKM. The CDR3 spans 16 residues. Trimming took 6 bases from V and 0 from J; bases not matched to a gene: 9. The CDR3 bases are TGTGCCAGCAGAGGAGCGGGGGCACAGTACCAAGAGACCCAGTACTTC. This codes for CASRGAGAQYQETQYF.